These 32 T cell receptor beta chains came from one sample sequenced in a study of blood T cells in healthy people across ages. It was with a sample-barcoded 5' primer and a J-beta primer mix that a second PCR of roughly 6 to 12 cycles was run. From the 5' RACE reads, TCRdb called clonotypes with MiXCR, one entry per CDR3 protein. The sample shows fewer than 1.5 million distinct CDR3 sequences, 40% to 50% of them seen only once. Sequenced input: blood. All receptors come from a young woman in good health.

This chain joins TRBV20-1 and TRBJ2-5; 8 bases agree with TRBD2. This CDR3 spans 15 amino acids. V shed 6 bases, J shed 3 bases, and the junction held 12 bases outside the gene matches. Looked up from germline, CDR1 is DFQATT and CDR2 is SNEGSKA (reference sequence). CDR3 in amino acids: CSAWPLGAGEETQYF. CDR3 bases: TGCAGTGCATGGCCCTTAGGAGCGGGGGAAGAGACCCAGTACTTC.

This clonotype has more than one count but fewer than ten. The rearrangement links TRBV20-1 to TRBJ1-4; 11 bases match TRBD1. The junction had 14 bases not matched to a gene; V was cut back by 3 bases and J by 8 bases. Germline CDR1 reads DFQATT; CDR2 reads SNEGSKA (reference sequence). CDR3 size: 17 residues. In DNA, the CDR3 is TGCAGTGCTAGCTCCCCCGGGACAGGGGGTCGAAGGGAAAAACTGTTTTTT. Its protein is CSASSPGTGGRREKLFF.

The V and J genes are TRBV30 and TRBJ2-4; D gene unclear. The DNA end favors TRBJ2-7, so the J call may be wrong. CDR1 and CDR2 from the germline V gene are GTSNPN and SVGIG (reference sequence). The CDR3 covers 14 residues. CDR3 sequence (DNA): TGTGCCTGGAGTGTATTGTCCCAAACCTACGAGCAGTACTTC. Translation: CAWSVLSQTYEQYF.

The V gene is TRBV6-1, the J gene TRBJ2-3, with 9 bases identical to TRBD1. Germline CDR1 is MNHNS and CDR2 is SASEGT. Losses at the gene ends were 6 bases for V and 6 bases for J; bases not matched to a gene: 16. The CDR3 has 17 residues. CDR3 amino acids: CASSQNPPGQGVDTQYF. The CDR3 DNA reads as TGTGCCAGCAGCCAAAATCCTCCGGGACAGGGTGTTGATACGCAGTATTTT.

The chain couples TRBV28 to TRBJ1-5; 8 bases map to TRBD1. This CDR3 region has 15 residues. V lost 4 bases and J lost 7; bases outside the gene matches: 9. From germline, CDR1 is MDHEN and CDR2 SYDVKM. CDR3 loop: CASSWVQGAGQPQHF. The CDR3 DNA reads TGTGCCAGCAGTTGGGTCCAGGGGGCAGGACAGCCCCAGCATTTT.

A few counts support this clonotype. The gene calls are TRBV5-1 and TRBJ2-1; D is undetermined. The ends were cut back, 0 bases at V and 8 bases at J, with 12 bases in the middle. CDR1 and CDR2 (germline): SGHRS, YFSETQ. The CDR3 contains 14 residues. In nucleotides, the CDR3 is TGCGCCAGCAGCTTGGGTAGTTTAATGGATGAGCAGTTCTTC. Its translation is CASSLGSLMDEQFF.

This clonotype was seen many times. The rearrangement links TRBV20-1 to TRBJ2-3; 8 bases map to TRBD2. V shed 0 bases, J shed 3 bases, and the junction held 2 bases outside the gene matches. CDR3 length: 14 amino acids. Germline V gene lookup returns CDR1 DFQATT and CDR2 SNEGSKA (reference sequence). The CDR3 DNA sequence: TGCAGTGCTAGAGACGCGGGGGGTACAGATACGCAGTATTTT. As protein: CSARDAGGTDTQYF.

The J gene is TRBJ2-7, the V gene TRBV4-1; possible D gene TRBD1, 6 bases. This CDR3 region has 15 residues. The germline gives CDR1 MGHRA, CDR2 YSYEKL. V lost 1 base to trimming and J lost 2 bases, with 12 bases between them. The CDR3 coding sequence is TGCGCCAGCAGCCAAGGAGAGGGGGAACCCTACGAGCAGTACTTC. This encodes CASSQGEGEPYEQYF.

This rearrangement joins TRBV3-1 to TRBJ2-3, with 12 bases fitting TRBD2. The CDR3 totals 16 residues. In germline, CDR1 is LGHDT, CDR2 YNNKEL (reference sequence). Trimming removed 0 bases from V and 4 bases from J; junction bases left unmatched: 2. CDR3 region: CASSQEASGRADTQYF. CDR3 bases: TGTGCCAGCAGCCAAGAAGCTAGCGGGAGGGCAGATACGCAGTATTTT.

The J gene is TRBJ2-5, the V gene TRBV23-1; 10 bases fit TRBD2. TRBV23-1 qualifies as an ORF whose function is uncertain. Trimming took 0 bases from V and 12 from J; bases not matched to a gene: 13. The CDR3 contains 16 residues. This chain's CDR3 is CASSQSRADSGGQKYF. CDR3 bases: TGCGCCAGCAGTCAATCGAGAGCTGATAGCGGGGGGCAAAAGTACTTC.

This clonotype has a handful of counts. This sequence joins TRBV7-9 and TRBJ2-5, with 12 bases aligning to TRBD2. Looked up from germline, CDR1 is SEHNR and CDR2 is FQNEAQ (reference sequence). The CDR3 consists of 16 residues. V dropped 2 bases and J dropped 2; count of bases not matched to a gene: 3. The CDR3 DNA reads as TGTGCCAGCAGCTTAACTAGCGGGGGGCCACAAGAGACCCAGTACTTC. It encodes CASSLTSGGPQETQYF.

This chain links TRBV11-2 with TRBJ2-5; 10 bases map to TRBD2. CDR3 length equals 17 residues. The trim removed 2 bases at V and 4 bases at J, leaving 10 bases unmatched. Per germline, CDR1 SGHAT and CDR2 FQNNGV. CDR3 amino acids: CASSLIGLAGAPETQYF. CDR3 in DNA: TGTGCCAGCAGCTTAATAGGTCTAGCGGGAGCCCCAGAGACCCAGTACTTC.

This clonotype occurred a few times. CDR3 nucleotide sequence: TGTGCCATCAGTGTAGGGAGCAATGAGCAGTTCTTC. It encodes CAISVGSNEQFF. The chain has TRBV10-3 and TRBJ2-1; weak D call: TRBD2 (5 bases). CDR3 length: 12 amino acids. V was trimmed by 4 bases and J by 6 bases, leaving 7 bases between them. Germline loops: CDR1 ENHRY, CDR2 SYGVKD.

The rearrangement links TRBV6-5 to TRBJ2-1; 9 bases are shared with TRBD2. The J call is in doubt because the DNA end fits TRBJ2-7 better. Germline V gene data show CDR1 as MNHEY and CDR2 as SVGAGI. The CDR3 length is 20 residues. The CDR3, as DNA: TGTGCCAGCAGTTACTACCGTCCGGGACTAGCTTCGGCTGTGCTGAATGAGCAGTACTTC. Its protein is CASSYYRPGLASAVLNEQYF.

CDR3 sequence reads: CSADGTSGPQETQYF. The CDR3 DNA reads as TGCAGTGCCGACGGGACTAGCGGGCCCCAAGAGACCCAGTACTTC. The rearrangement joins TRBV20-1 to TRBJ2-5; 12 nucleotides line up with TRBD2. J gave up 1 base and V 6 bases, and 6 bases lay outside the gene matches. Germline V gene lookup returns CDR1 DFQATT and CDR2 SNEGSKA (reference sequence). CDR3 length equals 15 residues.

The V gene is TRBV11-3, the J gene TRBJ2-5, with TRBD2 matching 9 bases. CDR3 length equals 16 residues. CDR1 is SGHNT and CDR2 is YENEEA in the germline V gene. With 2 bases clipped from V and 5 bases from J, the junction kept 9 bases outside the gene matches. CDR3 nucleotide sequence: TGTGCCAGCAGCTTAAATGGCGGGGGGGCCCAGGAGACCCAGTACTTC. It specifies CASSLNGGGAQETQYF.

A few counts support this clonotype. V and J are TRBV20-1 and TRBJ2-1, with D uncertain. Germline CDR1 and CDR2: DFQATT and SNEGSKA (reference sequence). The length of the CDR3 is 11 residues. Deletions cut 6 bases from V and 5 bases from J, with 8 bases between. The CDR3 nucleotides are TGCAGTGCCGATGGGAACAATGAGCAGTTCTTC. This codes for CSADGNNEQFF.

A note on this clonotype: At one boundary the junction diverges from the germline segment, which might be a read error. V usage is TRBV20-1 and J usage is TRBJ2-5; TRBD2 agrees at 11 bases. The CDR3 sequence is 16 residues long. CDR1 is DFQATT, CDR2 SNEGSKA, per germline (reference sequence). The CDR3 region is CNARRPLAGVDNEQYF. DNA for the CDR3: TGCAATGCTAGACGCCCACTAGCGGGAGTGGACAATGAGCAGTACTTC.

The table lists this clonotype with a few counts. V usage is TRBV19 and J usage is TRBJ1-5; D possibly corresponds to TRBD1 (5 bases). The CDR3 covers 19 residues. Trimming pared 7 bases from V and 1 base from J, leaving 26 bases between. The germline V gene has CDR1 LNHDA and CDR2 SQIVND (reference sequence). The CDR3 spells CASKGGVFLTEPSNQPQHF. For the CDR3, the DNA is TGTGCCAGTAAAGGAGGGGTTTTCTTGACAGAACCGAGCAATCAGCCCCAGCATTTT.

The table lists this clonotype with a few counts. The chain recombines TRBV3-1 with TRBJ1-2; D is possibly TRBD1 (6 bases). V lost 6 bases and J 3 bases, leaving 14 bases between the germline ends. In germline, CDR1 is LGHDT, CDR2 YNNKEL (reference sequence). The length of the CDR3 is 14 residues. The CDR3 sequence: CASSSRDIYYGYTF. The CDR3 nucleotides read TGTGCCAGCAGTTCCAGGGACATTTACTATGGCTACACCTTC.

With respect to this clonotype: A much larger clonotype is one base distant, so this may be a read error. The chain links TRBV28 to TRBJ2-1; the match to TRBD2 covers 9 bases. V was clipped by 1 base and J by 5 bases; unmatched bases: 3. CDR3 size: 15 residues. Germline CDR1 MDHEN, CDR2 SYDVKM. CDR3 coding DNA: TGTGCCAGCAGTTTATCAGCGGGAGGCGACAATGAGCAGTTCTTC. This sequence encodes CASSLSAGGDNEQFF.

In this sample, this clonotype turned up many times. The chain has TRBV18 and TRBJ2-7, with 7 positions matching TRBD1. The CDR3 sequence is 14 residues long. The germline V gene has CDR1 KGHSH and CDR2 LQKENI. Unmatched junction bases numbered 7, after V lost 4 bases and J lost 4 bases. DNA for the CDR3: TGTGCCAGCTCACTTAACAGGGGTTCGTACGAGCAGTACTTC. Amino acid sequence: CASSLNRGSYEQYF. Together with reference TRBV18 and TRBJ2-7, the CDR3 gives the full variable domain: NAGVMQNPRHLVRRRGQEARLRCSPMKGHSHVYWYRQLPEEGLKFMVYLQKENIIDESGMPKERFSAEFPKEGPSILRIQQVVRGDSAAYFCASSLNRGSYEQYFGPGTRLTVT.

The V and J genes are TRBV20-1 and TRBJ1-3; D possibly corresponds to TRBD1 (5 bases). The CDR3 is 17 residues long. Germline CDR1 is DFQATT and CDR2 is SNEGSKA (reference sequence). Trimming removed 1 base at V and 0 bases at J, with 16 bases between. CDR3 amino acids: CSARGAGRAYSGNTIYF. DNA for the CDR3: TGCAGTGCTAGAGGTGCCGGCAGGGCGTACTCTGGAAACACCATATATTTT.

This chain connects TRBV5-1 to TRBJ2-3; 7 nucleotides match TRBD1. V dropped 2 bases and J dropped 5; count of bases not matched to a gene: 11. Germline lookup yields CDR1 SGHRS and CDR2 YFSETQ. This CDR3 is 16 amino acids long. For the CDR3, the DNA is TGCGCCAGCAGCTTACCCCGACAGGGTGGCCAAGATACGCAGTATTTT. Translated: CASSLPRQGGQDTQYF.

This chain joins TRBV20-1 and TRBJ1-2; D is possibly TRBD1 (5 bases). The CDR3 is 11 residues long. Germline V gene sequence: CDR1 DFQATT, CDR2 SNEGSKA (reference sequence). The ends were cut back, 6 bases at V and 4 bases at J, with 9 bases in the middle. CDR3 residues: CSATQGYGYTF. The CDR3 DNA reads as TGCAGTGCGACCCAGGGCTATGGCTACACCTTC.

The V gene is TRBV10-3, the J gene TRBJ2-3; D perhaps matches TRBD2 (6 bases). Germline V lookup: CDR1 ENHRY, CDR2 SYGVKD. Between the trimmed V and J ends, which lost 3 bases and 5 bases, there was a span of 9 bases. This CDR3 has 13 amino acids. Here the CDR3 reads CAISDGTGDTQYF. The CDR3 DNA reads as TGTGCCATCAGTGATGGGACTGGAGATACGCAGTATTTT.

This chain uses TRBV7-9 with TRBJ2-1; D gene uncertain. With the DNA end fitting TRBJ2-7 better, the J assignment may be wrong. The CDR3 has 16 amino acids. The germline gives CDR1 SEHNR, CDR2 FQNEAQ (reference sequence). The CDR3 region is CASSLSGGSSYNEQYF. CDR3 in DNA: TGTGCCAGCAGCTTAAGTGGTGGCAGCTCCTACAATGAGCAGTACTTC.

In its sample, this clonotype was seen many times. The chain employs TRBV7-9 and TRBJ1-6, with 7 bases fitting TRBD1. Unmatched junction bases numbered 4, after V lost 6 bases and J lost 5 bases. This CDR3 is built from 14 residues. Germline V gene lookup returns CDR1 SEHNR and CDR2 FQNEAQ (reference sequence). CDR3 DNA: TGTGCCAGCAGTTTAACAGGGGATAATTCACCCCTCCACTTT. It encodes CASSLTGDNSPLHF.

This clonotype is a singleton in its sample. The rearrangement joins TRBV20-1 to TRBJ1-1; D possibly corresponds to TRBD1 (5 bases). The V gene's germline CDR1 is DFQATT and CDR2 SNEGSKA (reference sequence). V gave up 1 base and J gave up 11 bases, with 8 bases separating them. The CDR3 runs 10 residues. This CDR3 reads CSARAEGAFF. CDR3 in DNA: TGCAGTGCTAGAGCCGAGGGGGCTTTCTTT.

The CDR3 protein is CASSFGVVPLGEQYF. Here the CDR3 DNA reads TGTGCCAGCAGCTTTGGCGTGGTTCCCCTTGGCGAGCAGTACTTC. The chain uses TRBV7-9 and TRBJ2-7; D ambiguous. This CDR3 spans 15 amino acids. V lost 3 bases, J lost 6 bases, and 18 bases lay in between. Germline lookup yields CDR1 SEHNR and CDR2 FQNEAQ (reference sequence).

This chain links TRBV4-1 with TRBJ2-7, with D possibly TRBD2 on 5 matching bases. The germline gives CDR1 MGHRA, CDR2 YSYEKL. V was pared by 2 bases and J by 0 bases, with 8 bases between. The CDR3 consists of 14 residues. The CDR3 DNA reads TGCGCCAGCAGCCAACTTAGCGACTCCTACGAGCAGTACTTC. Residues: CASSQLSDSYEQYF.

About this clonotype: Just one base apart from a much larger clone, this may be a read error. The CDR3 loop is CGVEGGQSYEQYF. For the CDR3, the DNA is TGCGGCGTTGAAGGGGGACAGTCCTACGAGCAGTACTTC. The chain joins TRBV29-1 to TRBJ2-7; 7 bases line up with TRBD1. Germline assignment: CDR1 SQVTM and CDR2 ANQGSEA. The CDR3 totals 13 residues.